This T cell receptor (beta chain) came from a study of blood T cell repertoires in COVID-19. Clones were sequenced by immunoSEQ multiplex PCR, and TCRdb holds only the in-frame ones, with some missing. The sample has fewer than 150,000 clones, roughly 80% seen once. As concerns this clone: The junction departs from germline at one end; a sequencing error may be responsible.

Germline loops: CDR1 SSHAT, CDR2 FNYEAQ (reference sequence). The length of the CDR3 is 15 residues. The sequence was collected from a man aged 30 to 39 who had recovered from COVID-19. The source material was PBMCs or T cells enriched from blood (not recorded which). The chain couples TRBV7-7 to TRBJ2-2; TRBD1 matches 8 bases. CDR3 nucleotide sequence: TGTGCTAGCAGCGCGGACAGGGTGGACACCGGGGAGCTGTTTTTT. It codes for CASSADRVDTGELFF.